This passage covers 14 T cell receptor beta chains from one sample sequenced in a study of blood T cell repertoires in COVID-19. TCRdb's copy holds only in-frame clones and misses some; the assay was immunoSEQ multiplex PCR. The sample holds a few hundred thousand clones, approximately 83% seen once. Sequencing used PBMCs or T cells enriched from blood (not recorded which). Receptors originate from a man aged 45-65 years who had recovered from COVID-19.

The V and J genes are TRBV24-1 and TRBJ1-5; TRBD1 matches at 10 bases. Unmatched junction bases numbered 17, after V lost 4 bases and J lost 0 bases. In germline, CDR1 is KGHDR, CDR2 SFDVKD. The CDR3 spans 21 residues. This CDR3 reads CATSDPASGTGAAPSNQPQHF. For the CDR3, the DNA is TGTGCCACCAGTGACCCGGCCTCCGGGACAGGGGCCGCGCCTAGCAATCAGCCCCAGCATTTT.

This chain links TRBV19 with TRBJ1-5; 8 bases agree with TRBD1. V trimming: 6 bases; J trimming: 5 bases; junction bases outside the gene matches: 9. Per germline, CDR1 LNHDA and CDR2 SQIVND (reference sequence). This CDR3 contains 15 residues. CDR3 sequence: CASRNDRGDDQPQHF. CDR3 nucleotides: TGTGCCAGTAGGAACGACAGGGGAGATGATCAGCCCCAGCATTTT.

This chain's CDR3 is CASRPGLQTHEQYF. CDR3 sequence (DNA): TGTGCCAGCAGGCCGGGACTCCAGACGCACGAGCAGTACTTC. The V call is TRBV28, the J call TRBJ2-7, with a weak D call TRBD2 (6 bases). With 6 bases removed from V and 5 bases from J, the gap between germline ends came to 17 bases. The CDR3 length is 14 residues. Germline V gene data show CDR1 as MDHEN and CDR2 as SYDVKM. Together with reference TRBV28 and TRBJ2-7, the CDR3 gives the full variable domain: DVKVTQSSRYLVKRTGEKVFLECVQDMDHENMFWYRQDPGLGLRLIYFSYDVKMKEKGDIPEGYSVSREKKERFSLILESASTNQTSMYLCASRPGLQTHEQYFGPGTRLTVT.

This rearrangement joins TRBV3-1 (or the pseudogene TRBV3-2) to TRBJ2-7; the match to TRBD1 covers 7 bases. The CDR3 contains 12 residues. Germline assignment: CDR1 LGHDT and CDR2 YNNKEL (reference sequence). The V and J ends lost 4 bases and 5 bases, in that order; junction bases with no gene match: 2. The CDR3 region is CASSRTGDEQYF. The CDR3 region has the DNA TGTGCCAGCAGCCGCACAGGGGACGAGCAGTACTTC.

V and J are TRBV6-1 and TRBJ1-2; TRBD1 aligns across 7 bases. The CDR3 is 15 amino acids. Germline V gene sequence: CDR1 MNHNS, CDR2 SASEGT. The V and J ends lost 3 bases and 8 bases, in that order; junction bases with no gene match: 12. The CDR3 bases are TGTGCCAGCAGTGACGGGGGCCAGGGGGATGGAGGCTACACCTTC. Translation: CASSDGGQGDGGYTF.

This chain joins TRBV2 and TRBJ2-6, with 8 bases identical to TRBD1. The CDR3 covers 18 residues. V was clipped by 5 bases and J by 1 base; unmatched bases: 10. Germline CDR1 SNHLY, CDR2 FYNNEI. CDR3 DNA sequence: TGTGCCAGCAGTCTCAGGGGGCTTGGCCCTTCTGGGGCCAACGTCCTGACTTTC. Protein: CASSLRGLGPSGANVLTF.

The genes are TRBV19 and TRBJ2-7, with D hard to call. From germline, CDR1 is LNHDA and CDR2 SQIVND (reference sequence). The CDR3 length is 15 residues. The germline V and J ends were trimmed by 3 bases and 2 bases, with 14 bases remaining between them. The CDR3 bases are TGTGCCAGTAGTATCTCCCCCACCGGTCCCTACGAGCAGTACTTC. This sequence encodes CASSISPTGPYEQYF.

The genes are TRBV5-1 and TRBJ2-1; D might be TRBD1 (6 bases). CDR1 and CDR2 (germline): SGHRS, YFSETQ. V was shortened by 1 base and J by 6 bases, with 20 bases between the two germline ends. The CDR3 length is 17 residues. The CDR3 protein is CASSLSGAGTASNEQFF. The CDR3 DNA is TGCGCCAGCAGCTTGTCAGGGGCCGGGACGGCCAGCAATGAGCAGTTCTTC.

The rearrangement links TRBV6-5 to TRBJ2-1; the match to TRBD2 covers 9 bases. V dropped 0 bases and J dropped 13; count of bases not matched to a gene: 10. The germline CDR1 and CDR2 sequences are MNHEY and SVGAGI. The CDR3 loop spans 15 amino acids. The CDR3, as DNA: TGTGCCAGCAGTTACTCGCGTGGGCTAGCGGGGCGCCAGTTCTTC. Residues: CASSYSRGLAGRQFF.

This clone was found a few times. V usage is TRBV5-8 and J usage is TRBJ2-7; no reliable D call. V lost 5 bases to trimming and J lost 5 bases, with 11 bases between them. Germline V gene lookup returns CDR1 SGHTS and CDR2 YDEGEE. CDR3 length: 12 residues. The CDR3 sequence is CASRLTSHEQYF. In DNA form, the CDR3 reads TGTGCCAGCAGGCTGACATCGCACGAGCAGTACTTC.

The chain carries TRBV29-1 and TRBJ2-3; 7 bases map to TRBD1. The CDR3 consists of 14 residues. The ends lost 7 bases at V and 6 bases at J; junction bases unmatched: 13. Germline V gives CDR1 SQVTM, CDR2 ANQGSEA. The CDR3 DNA reads as TGCAGCGCAAACAGGGGTTCGGTACAGGATACGCAGTATTTT. Its translation: CSANRGSVQDTQYF.

This clone came up a few times. The rearrangement joins TRBV7-2 to TRBJ2-1; D is ambiguous. Per the germline V gene, CDR1 is SGHTA and CDR2 is FQGNSA. The germline V and J ends were trimmed by 1 base and 4 bases, with 11 bases remaining between them. This CDR3 comprises 15 residues. CDR3 residues: CASSLGAYRYNEQFF. For the CDR3, the DNA is TGTGCCAGCAGCTTAGGTGCCTACAGATACAATGAGCAGTTCTTC.

The chain has TRBV29-1 and TRBJ2-2; 14 bases agree with TRBD2. The germline CDR1 and CDR2 sequences are SQVTM and ANQGSEA. The CDR3 spans 18 residues. V lost 5 bases, J lost 2 bases, and 10 bases stayed unmatched. DNA of the CDR3: TGCAGCGTTCTTGGGACTAGCGGGGGACGCGTTAACACCGGGGAGCTGTTTTTT. As protein: CSVLGTSGGRVNTGELFF.

The chain combines TRBV10-1 with TRBJ1-1; TRBD1 agrees at 7 bases. V lost 4 bases, J lost 0 bases, and 14 bases stayed unmatched. Germline V CDR1 and CDR2: WNHNN, SYGVQD (reference sequence). This CDR3 is built from 18 residues. The CDR3 DNA is TGCGCCAGCAGTGGGGGATACCCAGGGGGTACCATGAACACTGAAGCTTTCTTT. Its protein is CASSGGYPGGTMNTEAFF.